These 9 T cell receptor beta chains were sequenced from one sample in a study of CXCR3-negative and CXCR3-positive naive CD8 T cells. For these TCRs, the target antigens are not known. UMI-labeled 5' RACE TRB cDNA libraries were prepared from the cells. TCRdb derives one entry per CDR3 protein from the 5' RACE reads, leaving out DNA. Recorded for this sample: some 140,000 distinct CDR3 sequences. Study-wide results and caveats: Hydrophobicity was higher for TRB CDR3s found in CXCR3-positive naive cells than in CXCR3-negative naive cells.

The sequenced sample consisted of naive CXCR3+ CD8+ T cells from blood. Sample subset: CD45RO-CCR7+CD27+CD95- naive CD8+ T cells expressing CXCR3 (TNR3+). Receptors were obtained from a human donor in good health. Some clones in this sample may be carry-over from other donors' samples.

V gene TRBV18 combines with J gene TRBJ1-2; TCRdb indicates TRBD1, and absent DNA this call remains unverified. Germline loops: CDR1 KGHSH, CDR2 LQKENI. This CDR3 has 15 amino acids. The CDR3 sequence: CASSPPGQGTYGYTF.

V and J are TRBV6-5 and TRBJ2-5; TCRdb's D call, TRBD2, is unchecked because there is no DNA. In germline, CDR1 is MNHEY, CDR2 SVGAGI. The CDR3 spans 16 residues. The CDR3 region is CASSPLSAGDGETQYF.

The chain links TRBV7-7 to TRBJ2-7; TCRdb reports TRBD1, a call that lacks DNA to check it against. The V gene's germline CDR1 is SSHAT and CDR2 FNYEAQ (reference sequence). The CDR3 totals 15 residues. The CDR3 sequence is CASSLTRTGGYEQYF.

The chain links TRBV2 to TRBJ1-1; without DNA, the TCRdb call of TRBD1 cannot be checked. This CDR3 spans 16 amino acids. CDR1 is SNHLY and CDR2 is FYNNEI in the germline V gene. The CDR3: CASSVRTGLMNTEAFF.

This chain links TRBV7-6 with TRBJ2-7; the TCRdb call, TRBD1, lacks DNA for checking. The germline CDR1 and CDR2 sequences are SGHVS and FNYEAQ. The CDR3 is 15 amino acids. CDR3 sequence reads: CASRPTGGEFYEQYF.

CDR3 sequence reads: CASSGYSGSSYNEQFF. The chain combines TRBV6-6 with TRBJ2-1; TCRdb indicates TRBD2, and absent DNA this call remains unverified. This CDR3 has 16 amino acids. Looked up from germline, CDR1 is MNHNY and CDR2 is SVGAGI (reference sequence).

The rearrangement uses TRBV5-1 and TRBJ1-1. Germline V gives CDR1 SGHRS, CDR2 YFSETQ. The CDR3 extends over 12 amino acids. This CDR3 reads CASSLTNTEAFF.

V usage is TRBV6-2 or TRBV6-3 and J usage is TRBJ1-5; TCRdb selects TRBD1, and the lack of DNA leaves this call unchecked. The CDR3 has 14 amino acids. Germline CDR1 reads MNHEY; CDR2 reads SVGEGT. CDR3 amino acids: CASSSPQDMGPQHF.

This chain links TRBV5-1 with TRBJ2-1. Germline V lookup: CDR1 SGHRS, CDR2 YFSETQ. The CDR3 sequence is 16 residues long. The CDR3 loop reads CASSLEPVSSYNEQFF.